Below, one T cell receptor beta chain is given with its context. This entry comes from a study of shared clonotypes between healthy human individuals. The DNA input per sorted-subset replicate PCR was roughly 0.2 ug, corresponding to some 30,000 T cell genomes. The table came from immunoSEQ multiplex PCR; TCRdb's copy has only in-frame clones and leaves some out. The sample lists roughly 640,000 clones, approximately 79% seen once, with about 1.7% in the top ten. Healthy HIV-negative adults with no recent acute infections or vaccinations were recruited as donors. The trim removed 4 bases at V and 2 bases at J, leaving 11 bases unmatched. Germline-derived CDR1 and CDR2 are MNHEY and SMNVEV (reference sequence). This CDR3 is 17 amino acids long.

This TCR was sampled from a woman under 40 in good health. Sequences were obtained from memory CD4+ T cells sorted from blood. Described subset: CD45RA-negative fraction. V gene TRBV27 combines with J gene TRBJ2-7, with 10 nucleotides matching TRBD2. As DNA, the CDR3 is TGTGCCAGCAGTTCCCCCAGCTCTAGCGGGGGAACCTACGAGCAGTACTTC. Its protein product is CASSSPSSSGGTYEQYF.